A selection of T cell receptor beta chains follows, all from one sample in a study of blood T cells in healthy people across ages. MiXCR was run by TCRdb on the 5' RACE reads, yielding one entry per CDR3 protein. This table has around 870,000 distinct CDR3 sequences, more than 25% appearing once. Sequenced material: blood. These receptors came from a woman aged 80 or over in good health. CDR3s include the opening cysteine and the closing phenylalanine or tryptophan. A D gene is named only where the DNA matches it firmly. A clone size is listed for some rows: how often the clone was seen (once, few, many), or a class if it is expanded.

TRBJ2-2	TRBD2	TRBV4-2	-	TGTGCCAGCAGCCAAGATGCGGGGGGAAACACCGGGGAGCTGTTTTTT	CASSQDAGGNTGELFF
TRBJ1-6	-	TRBV7-2	many	TGTGCCACCGGGGACCTTTCACCCCTCCACTTT	CATGDLSPLHF
TRBJ2-5	TRBD1	TRBV10-3	many	TGTGCCATCAGTTCGGACAGGGGGAGGAAGACCCAGTACTTC	CAISSDRGRKTQYF
TRBJ2-5	-	TRBV20-1	many	TGCAGTGCTAGAGAAGGGACAACTAAAGAGACCCAGTACTTC	CSAREGTTKETQYF
TRBJ1-1	-	TRBV12-3/TRBV12-4	many	TGTGCCAGCTCCACAATCTCTGAAGCTTTCTTT	CASSTISEAFF
TRBJ2-1	TRBD2	TRBV7-2	many	TGTGCCAGCAGCTTAAGGACTAGCGGGGGGGCTGTTGAGCAGTTCTTC	CASSLRTSGGAVEQFF
TRBJ2-5	TRBD1	TRBV20-1	few	TGCAGTGCTAGAGATCTCAGGACCGGGACAGCCCAAGAGACCCAGTACTTC	CSARDLRTGTAQETQYF
TRBJ2-3	-	TRBV20-1	few	TGCAGTGTAAAGGCTAGCACAGATACGCAGTATTTT	CSVKASTDTQYF
TRBJ1-5	-	TRBV18	-	TGTGCCAGCTCGTCATCGGCCGGCAATCAGCCCCAGCATTTT	CASSSSAGNQPQHF
TRBJ2-7	-	TRBV7-9	many	TGTGCCAGCAGCCCCCAGAGTGTCCGCTACGAGCAGTACTTC	CASSPQSVRYEQYF
TRBJ2-7	-	TRBV10-3	-	TGTGCCATCGGTGAGTCGCCACCTGGGGACGAGCAGTACTTC	CAIGESPPGDEQYF
TRBJ1-1	TRBD1	TRBV20-1	-	TGCAGTGCTAGTGCAGGGGGGTTCGGGGGTACTGAAGCTTTCTTT	CSASAGGFGGTEAFF
TRBJ2-3	-	TRBV7-8	-	TGTGCCAGCAGCTTAGAGGGCTCGGGCGGGTACACAGATACGCAGTATTTT	CASSLEGSGGYTDTQYF
TRBJ2-3	-	TRBV7-2	-	TGTGCCAGCAGCTTAGGGGTCGGGGGGCCAGATACGCAGTATTTT	CASSLGVGGPDTQYF
TRBJ1-2	-	TRBV3-1	-	TGTGCCAGCAGCCAACTCCTGGAAAATGGCTACACCTTC	CASSQLLENGYTF
TRBJ1-3	-	TRBV7-2	-	TGTGCCAGCAGGATGGAGGGTTCTGGAAACACCATATATTTT	CASRMEGSGNTIYF
TRBJ1-1	-	TRBV6-1	-	TGTGCCAGCAGTGAGACCATCGAGATCCCAGGGGACACTGAAGCTTTCTTT	CASSETIEIPGDTEAFF
TRBJ1-3	-	TRBV20-1	-	TGCAGTGCTCCAGCTTTTGACCGCTCCGGGCGAAACACCATATATTTT	CSAPAFDRSGRNTIYF
TRBJ1-1	-	TRBV5-1	many	TGCGCCAGCAGCTTGTTAGGGGGGAACACTGAAGCTTTCTTT	CASSLLGGNTEAFF
TRBJ2-5	-	TRBV24-1	once	TGTGCCACCAGTGATTTGCTAGGCAGGGAAGAGACCCAGTACTTC	CATSDLLGREETQYF
TRBJ2-1	TRBD2	TRBV7-9	-	TGTGCCAGCTCCGGGACTAGCGGAGACAATGAGCAGTTCTTC	CASSGTSGDNEQFF
TRBJ1-1	TRBD1	TRBV7-2	-	TGTGCCAGCAGCTTACCGGGACAGGGGATCAACACTGAAGCTTTCTTT	CASSLPGQGINTEAFF